Listed below are T cell receptor beta chains from one sample, sequenced in a study of blood T cell repertoires in COVID-19. Assay: immunoSEQ multiplex PCR; the TCRdb copy retains only in-frame clones and omits some. The data hold some 170,000 clones, with about four fifths observed a single time. Sequenced sample: peripheral blood. These receptors all stem from a man in his fifties or sixties with active or convalescent COVID-19. CDR3s include the opening cysteine and the closing phenylalanine or tryptophan. A D gene is named only where the DNA matches it firmly. Clone size appears in some rows only: once, few, many, or a class for an expanded clone.

TRBV6-6	NA	TRBD1	TRBJ1-2	CASSYGQDYGYTF	TGTGCCAGCAGTTACGGACAGGACTATGGCTACACCTTC
TRBV27	few	TRBD2	TRBJ2-3	CASRGLATDTQYF	TGTGCCAGCAGGGGACTAGCGACAGATACGCAGTATTTT
TRBV24-1	once	NA	TRBJ2-5	CATSDYGQSFQETQYF	TGTGCCACCAGTGATTACGGACAGTCCTTCCAAGAGACCCAGTACTTC
TRBV27	NA	NA	TRBJ2-1	CASSPYRSSYNEQFF	TGTGCCAGCAGTCCTTATCGGAGCTCCTACAATGAGCAGTTCTTC
TRBV7-9	NA	NA	TRBJ2-3	CASSPGETSTDTQYF	TGTGCCAGCAGCCCGGGGGAAACTAGCACAGATACGCAGTATTTT
TRBV14	NA	NA	TRBJ2-3	CASSQVPGKGSDTQYF	TGTGCCAGCAGCCAAGTCCCGGGGAAGGGATCAGATACGCAGTATTTT
TRBV6-6	once	NA	TRBJ1-3	CASRPGQNRDTIYF	TGTGCCAGTCGACCAGGACAGAATCGAGACACCATATATTTT
TRBV19	NA	NA	TRBJ1-6	CASQRGGFDLYNSPLHF	TGTGCCAGCCAAAGGGGGGGGTTCGATTTATATAATTCACCCCTCCACTTT
TRBV10-2	once	NA	TRBJ1-1	CASSDSHWGRNTEAFF	TGCGCCAGCAGTGACTCCCACTGGGGGCGGAACACTGAAGCTTTCTTT
TRBV10-1	NA	NA	TRBJ1-2	CASSETADYGYTF	TGCGCCAGCAGTGAGACGGCGGACTATGGCTACACCTTC
TRBV11-2	NA	NA	TRBJ2-5	CASSLAGYQETQYF	TGTGCCAGCAGCTTAGCGGGGTACCAAGAGACCCAGTACTTC
TRBV29-1	NA	TRBD1	TRBJ2-5	CSVATGYQETQYF	TGCAGCGTTGCGACAGGGTACCAAGAGACCCAGTACTTC
TRBV5-1	NA	NA	TRBJ1-5	CASSLGAYSNQPQHF	TGCGCCAGCAGCTTAGGGGCCTATAGCAATCAGCCCCAGCATTTT
TRBV7-2	NA	NA	TRBJ2-1	CASSLSEQFF	TGTGCCAGCAGCTTGAGCGAGCAGTTCTTC
TRBV18	NA	NA	TRBJ2-7	CASSPDSSYEQYF	TGTGCCAGCTCACCCGACAGCTCCTACGAGCAGTACTTC
TRBV10-1	NA	TRBD1	TRBJ1-5	CASSELKGQVSNQPQHF	TGCGCCAGCAGTGAGCTAAAAGGACAGGTCTCTAATCAGCCCCAGCATTTT
TRBV27	NA	NA	TRBJ1-5	CASSLGRANQPQHF	TGTGCCAGCAGTTTAGGGAGGGCCAATCAGCCCCAGCATTTT
TRBV3-1/TRBV3-2	many	NA	TRBJ2-7	CASSQASPAEQYF	TGTGCCAGCAGCCAAGCAAGCCCCGCGGAGCAGTACTTC
TRBV9	NA	TRBD1	TRBJ2-5	CASSVDRVRETQYF	TGTGCCAGCAGCGTCGACAGGGTCCGGGAGACCCAGTACTTC
TRBV24-1	NA	TRBD1	TRBJ1-2	CATSDPGTGGADYGYTF	TGTGCCACCAGTGATCCCGGGACAGGGGGCGCGGACTATGGCTACACCTTC
TRBV28	NA	NA	TRBJ2-6	CASSTQGGGANVLTF	TGTGCCAGCAGTACACAGGGCGGAGGGGCCAACGTCCTGACTTTC
TRBV3-1/TRBV3-2	NA	NA	TRBJ1-2	CASSPGYGYTF	TGTGCCAGCAGCCCAGGCTATGGCTACACCTTC
TRBV29-1	few	NA	TRBJ1-1	CSVGWGYKRGTGKNTEAFF	TGCAGCGTTGGCTGGGGATATAAGCGGGGGACCGGGAAAAACACTGAAGCTTTCTTT